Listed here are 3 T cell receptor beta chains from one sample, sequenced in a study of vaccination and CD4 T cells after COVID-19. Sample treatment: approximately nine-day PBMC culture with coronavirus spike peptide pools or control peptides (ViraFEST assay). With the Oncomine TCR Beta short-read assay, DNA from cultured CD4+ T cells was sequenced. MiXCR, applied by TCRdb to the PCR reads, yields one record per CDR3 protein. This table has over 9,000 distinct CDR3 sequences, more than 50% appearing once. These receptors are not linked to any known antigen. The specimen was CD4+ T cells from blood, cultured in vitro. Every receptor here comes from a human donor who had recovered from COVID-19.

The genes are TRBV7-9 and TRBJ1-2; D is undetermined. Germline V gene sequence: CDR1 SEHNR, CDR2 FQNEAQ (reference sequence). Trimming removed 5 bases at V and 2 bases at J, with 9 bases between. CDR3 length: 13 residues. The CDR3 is CASSMTGNYGYTF. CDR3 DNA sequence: TGTGCCAGCAGCATGACCGGAAACTATGGCTACACCTTC.

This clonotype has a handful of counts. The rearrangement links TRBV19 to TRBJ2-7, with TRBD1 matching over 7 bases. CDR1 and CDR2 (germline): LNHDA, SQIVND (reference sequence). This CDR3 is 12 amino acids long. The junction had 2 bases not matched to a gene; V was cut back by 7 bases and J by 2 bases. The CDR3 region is CASKGTAYEQYF. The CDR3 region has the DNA TGTGCCAGTAAGGGGACAGCCTACGAGCAGTACTTC.

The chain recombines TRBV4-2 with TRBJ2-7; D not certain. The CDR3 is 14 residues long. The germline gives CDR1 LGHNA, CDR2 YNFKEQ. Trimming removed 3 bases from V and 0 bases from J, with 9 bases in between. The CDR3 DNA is TGTGCCAGCAGCCAGGATCTTAGCTCCTACGAGCAGTACTTC. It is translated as CASSQDLSSYEQYF.